Sequencing of this TCR beta chain was carried out in a study of T cells in localized non-small cell lung cancer. Study-wide points: In the blood, greater T cell density corresponded to longer overall survival. Since sequencing was restricted to only one region of the tumor, intratumor heterogeneity remains a possibility. In uninvolved adjacent lung, T cell clonality reached its highest value, exceeding tumor. Paired adjacent lung recovered a median around 52 of the top 100 tumor clones.

Between the trimmed V and J ends, which lost 8 bases and 2 bases, there was a span of 7 bases. The CDR3 length is 13 residues. CDR1 is MGHDK, CDR2 SYGVNS, per germline. Method: immunoSEQ multiplex PCR; TCRdb's copy keeps in-frame clones and lacks some. The data hold roughly 2,300 clones, with 20% to 25% observed a single time. About this clone: Its antigen is unidentified.

This TCR was recovered from a man aged 35 to 69 with stage II lung adenocarcinoma. The specimen comprised lung tumor tissue, sampled before any cancer treatment. The chain has TRBV25-1 and TRBJ2-6; D is uncertain. The DNA for the CDR3 is TGTGCCAGCCAAAGAGCTGGGGCCAACGTCCTGACTTTC. It specifies CASQRAGANVLTF.